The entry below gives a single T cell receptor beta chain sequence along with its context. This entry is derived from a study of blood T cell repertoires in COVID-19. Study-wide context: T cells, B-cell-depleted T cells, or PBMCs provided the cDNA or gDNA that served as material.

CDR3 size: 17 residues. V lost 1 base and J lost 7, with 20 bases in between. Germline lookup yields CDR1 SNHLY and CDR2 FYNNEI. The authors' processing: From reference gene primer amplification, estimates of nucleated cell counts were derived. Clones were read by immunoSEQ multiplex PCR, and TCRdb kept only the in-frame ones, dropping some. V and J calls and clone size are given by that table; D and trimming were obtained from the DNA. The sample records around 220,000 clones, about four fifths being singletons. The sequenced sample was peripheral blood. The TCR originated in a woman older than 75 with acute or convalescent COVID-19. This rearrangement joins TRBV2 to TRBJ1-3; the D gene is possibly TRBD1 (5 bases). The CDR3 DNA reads TGTGCCAGCAGTGAAGAGAGAGCAGGGACTTTGGGGAACACCATATATTTT. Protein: CASSEERAGTLGNTIYF. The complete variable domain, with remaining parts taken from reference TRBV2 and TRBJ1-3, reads EPEVTQTPSHQVTQMGQEVILRCVPISNHLYFYWYRQILGQKVEFLVSFYNNEISEKSEIFDDQFSVERPDGSNFTLKIRSTKLEDSAMYFCASSEERAGTLGNTIYFGEGSWLTVV.